The source of this T cell receptor (beta chain) is a study of shared clonotypes between healthy human individuals. Study-wide context: Per donor, CD8 memory used one plate, CD8 naive used two, CD4 memory used three and CD4 naive used three. Regarding the study as a whole: Non-shared clonotypes had lower generation probabilities than those shared by all four donors.

CD45RO-negative cells were positively selected for CCR7, leaving out terminally differentiated effector memory CD45RA+ cells. The V gene lost 1 base and the J gene lost 2 bases, with 14 bases spanning the gap. CDR1 MNHEY and CDR2 SMNVEV come from the germline V gene (reference sequence). The CDR3 is 17 residues long. Of note for this clone: The antigen is not known.

Evenly divided among several immunoSEQ plates was the genomic DNA of each subset. Sequencing used immunoSEQ multiplex PCR; TCRdb keeps in-frame clones, though not all of them. Of some 2,100,000 clones in the sample, 90% to 95% were seen once. The specimen sequenced was naive CD8+ T cells from PBMCs. The TCR comes from a man aged 18 to 30 in good health. Some clones in this sample may be carry-over from other donors' samples. The rearrangement joins TRBV27 to TRBJ2-2; TRBD2 might be the D (6 bases). The DNA of the CDR3 is TGTGCCAGCAGTTTATTCCGGGACGGACTAAACACCGGGGAGCTGTTTTTT. This codes for CASSLFRDGLNTGELFF.